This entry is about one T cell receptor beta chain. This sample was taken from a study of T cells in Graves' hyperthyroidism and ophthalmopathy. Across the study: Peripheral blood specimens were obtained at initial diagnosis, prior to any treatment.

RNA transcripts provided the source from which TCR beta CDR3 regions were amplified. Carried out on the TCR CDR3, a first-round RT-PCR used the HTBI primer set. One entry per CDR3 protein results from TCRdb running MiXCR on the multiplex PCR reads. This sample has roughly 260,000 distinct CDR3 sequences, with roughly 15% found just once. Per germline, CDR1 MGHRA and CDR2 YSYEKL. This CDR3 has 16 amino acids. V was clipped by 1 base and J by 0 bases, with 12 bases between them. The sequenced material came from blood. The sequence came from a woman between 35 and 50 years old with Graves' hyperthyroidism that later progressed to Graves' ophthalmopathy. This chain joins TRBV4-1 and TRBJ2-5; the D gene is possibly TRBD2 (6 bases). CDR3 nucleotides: TGCGCCAGCAGCCAAGGGACTAACGGTAACCAAGAGACCCAGTACTTC. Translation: CASSQGTNGNQETQYF.